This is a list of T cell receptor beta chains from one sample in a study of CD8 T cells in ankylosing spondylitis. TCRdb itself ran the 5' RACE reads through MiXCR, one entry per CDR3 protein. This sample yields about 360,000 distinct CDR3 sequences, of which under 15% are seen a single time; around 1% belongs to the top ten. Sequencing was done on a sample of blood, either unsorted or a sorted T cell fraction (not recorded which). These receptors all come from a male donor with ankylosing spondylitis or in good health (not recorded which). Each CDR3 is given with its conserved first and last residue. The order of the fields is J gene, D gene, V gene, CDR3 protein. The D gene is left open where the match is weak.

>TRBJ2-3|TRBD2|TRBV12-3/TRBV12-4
CASSFRVAGGTDTQYF
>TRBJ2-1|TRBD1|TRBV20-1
CSTLRQGTDGEQFF
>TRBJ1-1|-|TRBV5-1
CASSPRVGDRAEAFF
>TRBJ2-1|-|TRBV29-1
CSVGYEQFF
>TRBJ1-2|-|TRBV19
CASSTRDATLMGYTF
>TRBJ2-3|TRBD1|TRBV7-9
CASSSAQGAGRYF
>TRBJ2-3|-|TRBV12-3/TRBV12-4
CASFPKGAERGTQYF
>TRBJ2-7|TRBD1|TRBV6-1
CASTPGTGRPYEQYF
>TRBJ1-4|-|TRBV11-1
CASSLEFTATTTNEKLFF
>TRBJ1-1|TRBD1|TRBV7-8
CASSDRDRGLNTEAFF
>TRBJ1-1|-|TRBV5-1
CASNKGDTEAFF
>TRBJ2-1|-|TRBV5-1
CASSGGLSGPYNEQFF
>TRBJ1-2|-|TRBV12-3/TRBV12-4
CASSYDGRSYGYTF
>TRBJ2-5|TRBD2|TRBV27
CASSPWTSGLQETQYF
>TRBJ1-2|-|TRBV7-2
CASSLPAGRHTF